This T cell receptor (beta chain) was documented in a study of shared clonotypes between healthy human individuals. The study's findings and limits: Between a few donors, naive CD4 clonotypes were shared at a level of about 5%. What rarefaction showed was incomplete sorted-subset sequencing despite large depth.

As regards this clone: Its antigen is not known.

Donors comprised only Caucasian adults living in Nashville, Tennessee. A CD45RA-negative memory subset and a CD45RA+ naive subset were separated from the CD4+ cells. Germline V gene data show CDR1 as SGHAT and CDR2 as FQNNGV. The ends were cut back, 1 base at V and 8 bases at J, with 9 bases in the middle. The CDR3 totals 13 residues. Only in-frame clones appear in the TCRdb table, and some are missing; sequencing was by immunoSEQ multiplex PCR. Found here are roughly 1 million clones, about four fifths of them singletons; the top ten hold more than 0.45%. V is TRBV11-2 and J is TRBJ2-1; D unclear. This sequence was found in a man aged 18 to 35 in good health. Some clones in this sample may be carry-over from other donors' samples. The source material was memory CD4+ T cells from PBMCs. Noted subset: CD45RA-negative fraction. CDR3 residues: CASSLVSGDEQFF. The CDR3 DNA is TGTGCCAGCAGCTTAGTATCTGGCGATGAGCAGTTCTTC.